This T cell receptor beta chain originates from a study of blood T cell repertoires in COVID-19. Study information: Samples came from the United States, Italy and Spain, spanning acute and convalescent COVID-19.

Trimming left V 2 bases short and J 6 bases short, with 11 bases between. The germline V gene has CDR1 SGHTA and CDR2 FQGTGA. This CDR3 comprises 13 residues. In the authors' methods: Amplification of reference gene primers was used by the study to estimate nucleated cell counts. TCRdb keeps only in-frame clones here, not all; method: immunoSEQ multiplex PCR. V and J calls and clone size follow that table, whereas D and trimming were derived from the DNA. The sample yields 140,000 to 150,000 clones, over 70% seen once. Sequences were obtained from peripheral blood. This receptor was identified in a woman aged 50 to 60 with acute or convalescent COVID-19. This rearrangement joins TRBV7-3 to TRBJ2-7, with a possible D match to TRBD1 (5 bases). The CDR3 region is CASSLGQGLEQYF. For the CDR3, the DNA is TGTGCCAGCAGCTTAGGCCAGGGTCTCGAGCAGTACTTC.